These T cell receptor beta chains were read from a single sample in a study of chemoradiotherapy in HPV16-positive cancers. This table comes from immunoSEQ multiplex PCR, and its TCRdb copy is limited to in-frame clones, with some not included. Of fewer than 250 clones listed, just under 80% are singletons. The sequences come from tumor tissue, collected from a patient who underwent chemoradiotherapy. These receptors all stem from a human donor with HPV-associated anogenital cancer. The CDR3 runs from the conserved cysteine through the conserved F or W. A D gene is named only where the DNA matches it firmly. A row's size may be missing; if present it is once, few, many or a size class.

V	J	D	size	CDR3	DNA
TRBV2	TRBJ2-7	TRBD2	-	CASSEWTSSYEQYF	TGTGCCAGCAGTGAGTGGACTAGCAGCTACGAGCAGTACTTC
TRBV10-3	TRBJ1-1	-	few	CAISEGTEAFF	TGTGCCATCAGTGAGGGAACTGAAGCTTTCTTT
TRBV7-9	TRBJ2-7	-	-	CASSSWANYEQYF	TGTGCCAGCAGCTCCTGGGCTAACTACGAGCAGTACTTC
TRBV7-8	TRBJ1-3	-	-	CASSLGASAANTIYF	TGTGCCAGCAGCTTAGGGGCCTCGGCAGCAAACACCATATATTTT
TRBV7-2	TRBJ2-3	-	-	CASSLDVNPTTDTQYF	TGTGCCAGCAGCCTGGACGTTAACCCCACCACAGATACGCAGTATTTT
TRBV9	TRBJ2-2	TRBD1	-	CASSGQGANTGELFF	TGTGCCAGCAGCGGACAGGGGGCGAACACCGGGGAGCTGTTTTTT
TRBV5-4	TRBJ2-3	TRBD2	-	CASTRWGGATDTQYF	TGTGCCAGCACCCGTTGGGGGGGTGCCACAGATACGCAGTATTTT
TRBV4-3	TRBJ1-2	TRBD1	-	CASSQDRGDYGYTF	TGCGCCAGCAGCCAAGACAGGGGGGACTATGGCTACACCTTC
TRBV9	TRBJ1-4	-	-	CASSADYATNEKLFF	TGTGCCAGCAGCGCCGATTACGCAACTAATGAAAAACTGTTTTTT
TRBV27	TRBJ2-3	-	-	CACSFVHTDTQYF	TGTGCCTGCAGTTTTGTCCACACAGATACGCAGTATTTT
TRBV5-6	TRBJ2-6	-	-	CASQSRANVLTF	TGTGCGTCACAAAGTCGGGCCAACGTCCTGACTTTC
TRBV7-9	TRBJ2-2	-	-	CASSGLIANGELFF	TGTGCCAGCAGTGGTCTAATTGCGAACGGGGAGCTGTTTTTT
TRBV30	TRBJ2-1	TRBD2	-	CAWSGTGGTYNEQFF	TGTGCCTGGAGTGGGACGGGGGGAACGTACAATGAGCAGTTCTTC
TRBV28	TRBJ1-5	-	-	CASSSGSYSNQPQHF	TGTGCCAGCAGCTCCGGGAGTTATAGCAATCAGCCCCAGCATTTT
TRBV5-1	TRBJ2-7	-	-	CASSLSLSYEQYF	TGCGCCAGCAGCTTAAGCCTCTCCTACGAGCAGTACTTC
TRBV10-3	TRBJ1-2	-	-	CAISSLTRDTQISYGYTF	TGTGCCATCAGTTCACTTACGCGGGACACCCAAATCTCCTATGGCTACACCTTC
TRBV19	TRBJ2-2	TRBD1	-	CASKPTGGRNTGELFF	TGTGCCAGTAAACCGACAGGGGGTCGTAACACCGGGGAGCTGTTTTTT
TRBV4-1	TRBJ1-1	-	few	CASIGVGPSGTEAFF	TGCGCCAGCATCGGGGTAGGCCCCTCGGGCACTGAAGCTTTCTTT
TRBV10-1	TRBJ1-2	-	-	CASSSLSTRKTYGYTF	TGCGCCAGCAGTTCATTATCAACGCGAAAGACCTATGGCTACACCTTC
TRBV9	TRBJ1-6	-	-	CASSVATSNGGGNSPLHF	TGTGCCAGCAGCGTGGCCACGAGCAATGGGGGGGGAAATTCACCCCTCCACTTT
TRBV27	TRBJ1-5	TRBD1	-	CASSLTGNFQPQHF	TGTGCCAGCAGCCTGACAGGGAATTTCCAGCCCCAGCATTTT
TRBV5-1	TRBJ1-2	TRBD1	-	CASSSTGTGSYGYTF	TGCGCCAGCTCTTCAACCGGGACAGGGAGCTATGGCTACACCTTC
TRBV25-1	TRBJ2-6	-	-	CASSASGGQSRANVLTF	TGTGCCAGCAGTGCGTCTGGTGGACAAAGTCGGGCCAACGTCCTGACTTTC
TRBV7-9	TRBJ1-1	-	-	CASNPGHSRDTEAFF	TGTGCCAGCAACCCGGGACATTCACGAGACACTGAAGCTTTCTTT
TRBV11-2	TRBJ2-3	TRBD1	-	CASSLVSGGSKTDTQYF	TGTGCCAGCAGCTTGGTGTCAGGGGGCAGTAAGACAGATACGCAGTATTTT
TRBV19	TRBJ2-7	TRBD1	-	CASSIDLATGVLEQYF	TGTGCCAGTAGTATAGATCTGGCGACAGGGGTCCTCGAGCAGTACTTC
TRBV7-9	TRBJ1-1	-	-	CASSLTGLVNTEAFF	TGTGCCAGCAGTCTGACAGGATTGGTGAACACTGAAGCTTTCTTT
TRBV7-2	TRBJ2-1	-	-	CASSVSGSYNEQFF	TGTGCCAGCAGCGTCTCGGGCTCGTACAATGAGCAGTTCTTC
TRBV15	TRBJ1-5	-	few	CATSRASEINQPQHF	TGTGCCACCAGCAGAGCTTCAGAGATTAATCAGCCCCAGCATTTT
TRBV19	TRBJ2-7	TRBD2	once	CASSIDRASGFYEQYF	TGTGCCAGTAGTATAGATAGGGCTAGCGGATTCTACGAGCAGTACTTC
TRBV2	TRBJ2-1	-	-	CASLRDQYNEQFF	TGTGCCAGCCTCCGGGACCAGTACAATGAGCAGTTCTTC
TRBV28	TRBJ1-1	-	-	CASSPHTEAFF	TGTGCCAGCAGTCCACACACTGAAGCTTTCTTT
TRBV27	TRBJ2-2	-	-	CASSYHGTNTGELFF	TGTGCCAGCAGTTACCACGGAACGAACACCGGGGAGCTGTTTTTT
TRBV4-1	TRBJ1-1	-	-	CASKSFGTEAFF	TGCGCCAGCAAATCCTTCGGGACTGAAGCTTTCTTT
TRBV29-1	TRBJ2-1	-	few	CSVEGYSSNEQFF	TGCAGCGTTGAGGGGTATAGTTCGAATGAGCAGTTCTTC
TRBV2	TRBJ2-7	TRBD1	once	CASSYSGTEGYEQYF	TGTGCCAGCAGTTACTCCGGGACAGAGGGCTACGAGCAGTACTTC
TRBV28	TRBJ1-2	-	-	CASSFQGGTAYGYTF	TGTGCCAGCAGTTTTCAAGGAGGGACGGCCTATGGCTACACCTTC
TRBV25-1	TRBJ1-2	-	few	CASSESHSVGEGYTF	TGTGCCAGCAGTGAATCTCACAGTGTCGGTGAGGGCTACACCTTC
TRBV6-1	TRBJ1-6	-	once	CASSVLGILNNSPLHF	TGTGCCAGCAGTGTTTTGGGAATTCTGAATAATTCACCCCTCCACTTT
TRBV5-6	TRBJ2-7	-	-	CASSLWGREQYF	TGTGCCAGCAGCTTGTGGGGGCGCGAGCAGTACTTC
TRBV11-3	TRBJ2-5	TRBD1	-	CASSLDSRQGAWETQYF	TGTGCCAGCAGCTTAGATTCCCGACAGGGGGCATGGGAGACCCAGTACTTC
TRBV19	TRBJ2-3	TRBD2	-	CASSGGFGTDTQYF	TGTGCAAGTAGCGGGGGGTTTGGCACAGATACGCAGTATTTT
TRBV7-9	TRBJ2-7	-	-	CASSFYGSYEQYF	TGTGCCAGCAGCTTTTATGGTTCCTACGAGCAGTACTTC
TRBV5-1	TRBJ2-3	TRBD1	-	CASSQNPGQHTDTQYF	TGCGCCAGCAGCCAGAACCCGGGACAGCACACAGATACGCAGTATTTT
TRBV7-9	TRBJ1-2	-	-	CASSSTGREANYGYTF	TGTGCCAGCAGCTCTACCGGGAGGGAGGCTAACTATGGCTACACCTTC
TRBV4-2	TRBJ1-5	-	-	CASSQDNQPQHF	TGTGCCAGCAGCCAGGATAATCAGCCCCAGCATTTT
TRBV5-4	TRBJ2-1	-	-	CASSLGGFLYNEQFF	TGTGCCAGCAGCTTGGGAGGGTTTCTTTACAATGAGCAGTTCTTC
TRBV4-3	TRBJ1-3	TRBD1	few	CASSQDGTGGSGNTIYF	TGCGCCAGCAGCCAAGACGGAACAGGGGGCTCTGGAAACACCATATATTTT
TRBV19	TRBJ1-1	-	few	CASRGNLNTEAFF	TGTGCCAGTAGAGGGAATCTGAACACTGAAGCTTTCTTT
TRBV30	TRBJ2-1	-	-	CAWCDPPAEQFF	TGTGCCTGGTGTGACCCGCCTGCTGAGCAGTTCTTC
TRBV11-2	TRBJ1-2	TRBD1	-	CVSSLEGTGNGYTF	TGTGTCAGCAGCTTAGAGGGGACAGGGAACGGCTACACCTTC
TRBV5-1	TRBJ1-6	-	-	CASSTVTSYNSPLHF	TGCGCCAGCAGCACCGTGACGTCCTATAATTCACCCCTCCACTTT
TRBV7-9	TRBJ2-7	TRBD1	-	CASRGQGPGYF	TGTGCCAGCAGGGGACAGGGGCCCGGGTACTTC
TRBV4-1	TRBJ1-2	TRBD1	few	CASSQAPQGTGYTF	TGCGCCAGCAGCCAAGCTCCACAGGGGACTGGCTACACCTTC
TRBV27	TRBJ2-1	TRBD2	-	CASSLAGAYNEQFF	TGTGCCAGCAGTTTGGCGGGGGCCTACAATGAGCAGTTCTTC
TRBV4-3	TRBJ1-5	TRBD1	-	CASSQDRVTGSNQPQHF	TGCGCCAGCAGCCAAGATCGGGTGACAGGGAGCAATCAGCCCCAGCATTTT
TRBV25-1	TRBJ1-5	-	few	CASTQPGLGNQPQHF	TGTGCCAGCACACAACCAGGGTTAGGCAATCAGCCCCAGCATTTT
TRBV28	TRBJ2-7	TRBD1	-	CASSLQPGQGSEQYF	TGTGCCAGCAGTCTCCAACCGGGACAGGGTAGCGAGCAGTACTTC
TRBV4-3	TRBJ2-7	-	-	CASSQDLKGFSYEQYF	TGCGCCAGCAGCCAAGATCTGAAGGGGTTCTCCTACGAGCAGTACTTC